This TCR beta chain originates from a study of identical twins. General observations from the study: There is a chance that invariant MAIT and iNKT cells partially muddied zero-insertion analyses.

Germline V gene lookup returns CDR1 KGHDR and CDR2 SFDVKD. V shed 3 bases and J shed 4 bases, with 11 bases lying between them. The CDR3 sequence is 15 residues long. A universal primer site was created by template switching, with the cDNA bearing unique molecular identifiers. TCRdb reprocessed the 5' RACE reads via MiXCR and lists one record per CDR3 protein. The table lists around 470,000 distinct CDR3 sequences, 13% to 15% of them singletons. On this clonotype itself: Antigen: not known.

Separately, the same data were catalogued under a study of yellow fever vaccine responses in identical twins. This second report adds: Reportedly, the response of twins' T cells to the vaccine seemed partly convergent, partly personalized.

J is TRBJ2-2 and V is TRBV24-1; no reliable D call. The sample consisted of CD4+ T cells sorted from blood. The receptor comes from a young woman in good health. The CDR3 loop is CATSDPGSRTGELFF. CDR3 bases: TGTGCCACCAGTGATCCCGGGTCCCGCACCGGGGAGCTGTTTTTT.